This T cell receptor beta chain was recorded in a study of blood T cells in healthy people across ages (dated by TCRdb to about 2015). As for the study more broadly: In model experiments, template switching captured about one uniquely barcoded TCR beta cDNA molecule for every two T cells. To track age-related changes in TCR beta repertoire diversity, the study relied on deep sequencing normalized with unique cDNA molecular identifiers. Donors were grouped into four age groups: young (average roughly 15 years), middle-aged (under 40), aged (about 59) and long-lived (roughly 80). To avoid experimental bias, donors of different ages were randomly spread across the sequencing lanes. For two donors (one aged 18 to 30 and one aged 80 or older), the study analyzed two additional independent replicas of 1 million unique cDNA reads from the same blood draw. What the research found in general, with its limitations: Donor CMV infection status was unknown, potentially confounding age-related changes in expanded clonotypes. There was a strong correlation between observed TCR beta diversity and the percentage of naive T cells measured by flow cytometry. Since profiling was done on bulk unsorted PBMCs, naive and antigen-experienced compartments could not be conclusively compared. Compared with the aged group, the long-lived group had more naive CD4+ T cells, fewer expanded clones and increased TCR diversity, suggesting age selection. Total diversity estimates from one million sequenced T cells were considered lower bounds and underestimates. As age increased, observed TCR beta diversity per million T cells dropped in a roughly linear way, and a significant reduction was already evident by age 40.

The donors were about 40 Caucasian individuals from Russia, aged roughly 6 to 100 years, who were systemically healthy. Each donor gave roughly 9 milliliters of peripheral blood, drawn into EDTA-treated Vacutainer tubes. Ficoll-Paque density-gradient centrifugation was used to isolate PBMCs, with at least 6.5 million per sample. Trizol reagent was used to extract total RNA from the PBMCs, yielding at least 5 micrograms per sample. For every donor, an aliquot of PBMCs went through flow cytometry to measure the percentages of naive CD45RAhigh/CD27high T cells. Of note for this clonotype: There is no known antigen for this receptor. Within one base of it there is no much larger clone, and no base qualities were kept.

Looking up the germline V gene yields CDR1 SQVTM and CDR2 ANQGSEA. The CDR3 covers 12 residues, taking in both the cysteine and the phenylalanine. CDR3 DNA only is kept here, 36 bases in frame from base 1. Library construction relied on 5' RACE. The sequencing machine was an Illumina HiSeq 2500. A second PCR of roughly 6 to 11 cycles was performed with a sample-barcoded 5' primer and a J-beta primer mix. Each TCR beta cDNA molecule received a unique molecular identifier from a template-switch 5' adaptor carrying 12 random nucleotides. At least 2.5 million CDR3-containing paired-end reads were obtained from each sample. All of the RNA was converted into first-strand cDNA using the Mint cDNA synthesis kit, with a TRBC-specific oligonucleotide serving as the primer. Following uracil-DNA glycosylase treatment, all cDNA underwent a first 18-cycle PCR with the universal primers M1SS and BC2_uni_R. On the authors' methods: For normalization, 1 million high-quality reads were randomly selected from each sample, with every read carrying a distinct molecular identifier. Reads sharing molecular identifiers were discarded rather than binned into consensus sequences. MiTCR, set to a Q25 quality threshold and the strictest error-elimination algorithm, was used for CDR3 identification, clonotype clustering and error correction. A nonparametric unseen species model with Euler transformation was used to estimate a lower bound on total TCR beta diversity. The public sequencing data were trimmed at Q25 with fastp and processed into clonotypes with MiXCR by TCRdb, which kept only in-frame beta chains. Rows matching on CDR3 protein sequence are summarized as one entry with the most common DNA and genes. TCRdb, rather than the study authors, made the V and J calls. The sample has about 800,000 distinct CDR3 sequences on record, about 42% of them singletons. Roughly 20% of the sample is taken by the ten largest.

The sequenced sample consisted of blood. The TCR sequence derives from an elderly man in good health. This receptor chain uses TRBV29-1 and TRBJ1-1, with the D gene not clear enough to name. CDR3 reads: CSAAVGNTEAFF. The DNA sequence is TGCAGTGCGGCCGTCGGGAACACTGAAGCTTTCTTT.